This T cell receptor beta chain was sequenced in a study of identifying expanded T cells in peripheral blood (dated by TCRdb to between 2017 and 2020). A note on the overall study: Four technical replicates, made by sequencing separate aliquots from the same pool of genomic DNA, were compared pairwise. What the study reported, not specific to this receptor: It was expected by the authors that biological variance in healthy repertoires might increase further over much longer intervals, such as months to years. About 1.3 differentially abundant clones were flagged by the binomial model between technical replicates, whereas about 15 and 19 were flagged over approximately two weeks and four weeks, respectively. Across all healthy-donor time intervals, the beta-binomial model significantly lowered both the number of clones called differentially abundant and the false-positive rate. Variance in clone template counts between approximately 2-week samples significantly increased with total template count across all healthy donors.

No immune events, such as infections, were documented for the healthy donors during the collection period. To calibrate time-dependent variance in a beta-binomial model of T-cell clone differential abundance, blood repertoires from healthy donors were used as a training cohort. There were 10 healthy donors in the training cohort, of whom 3 were female and 7 were male. The donors were between roughly 25 and 64 years old, with an average age of about 40 years. Whole blood from each healthy donor was obtained from a commercial supplier and was collected at three time points approximately 15 days apart. For immunosequencing, genomic DNA was extracted from whole blood that had not been sorted. Germline trimming: 10 bases from V, 7 bases from J; junction bases outside gene matches: 10. CDR1 and CDR2 are read off the germline V gene as ENHRY and SYGVKD. The CDR3 numbers 13 residues from cysteine through phenylalanine. Only CDR3 DNA remains: 39 bases, in frame from the first base.

The immunoSEQ Assay, which uses bias-controlled multiplex PCR amplification of genomic DNA, was used to profile TCRbeta CDR3 regions. The authors' analysis ran thus. To quantify the absolute abundance of each unique TCRbeta CDR3 region, the sequences were collapsed and filtered. Differential abundance was tested with two models: a binomial (Fisher-equivalent) model and a beta-binomial model that adds time-dependent variance fitted from healthy donors. Clones with fewer than 5 combined templates were removed, and differential abundance was called for clones with a Benjamini-Hochberg FDR below 0.01. Beta-binomial variance was modeled as a function of total template count across the two samples using the form v = (b*log(k)+a)^2. TCRdb's version of the immuneACCESS table is confined to in-frame rearrangements and falls short of the full clone set. An unresolved V gene accounts for under half of the shortfall where checked; the remainder is of unknown origin. The V and J calls and the clone size are those of that table, but D and trimming were determined from the DNA. The sample table shows approximately 97,000 clones, and about nine tenths are seen once. 11% to 15% of the sample comes from the top ten.

There are a few counts of this clone. No antigen is known for it. Qualities for individual bases were not recorded, and no much larger clone is one base off. The specimen sequenced was blood. The chain joins TRBV10-3 to TRBJ1-5, with TRBD1 identical over 7 junction bases. The TCR originated in a person between 18 and 70 years old in good health. The bases are TGTGCCACCACGACAGGGAAGGAACAGCCCCAGCATTTT. It translates to CATTTGKEQPQHF.